The 18 T cell receptor beta chains below were found in one sample sequenced in a study of metastatic and nonmetastatic thyroid tumors. MiXCR reprocessed the PCR reads for TCRdb. The sample has 23,000 or so clones; roughly a quarter are singletons. No treatment had been given to any patient before thyroid surgery. The sequencing sample was made of tumor tissue. The source is a male donor with papillary thyroid cancer or a benign thyroid nodule (not recorded which). Some clones in this sample may be carry-over from other donors' samples.

The chain is built from TRBV20-1 and TRBJ2-7; possibly TRBD2 for D (5 bases). Germline loops: CDR1 DFQATT, CDR2 SNEGSKA (reference sequence). The CDR3 extends over 15 amino acids. The CDR3 loop is CIPKGLARSSYEQYF. For the CDR3, the DNA is TGCATCCCTAAAGGGTTAGCGAGGAGCTCCTACGAGCAGTACTTC.

There are a few counts of this clone. The V gene is TRBV2, the J gene TRBJ2-7; 9 positions agree with TRBD1. Trimming removed 3 bases from V and 5 bases from J; junction bases left unmatched: 2. There are 13 residues in the CDR3. CDR1 is SNHLY and CDR2 is FYNNEI in the germline V gene. The CDR3: CASSETGGHEQYF. CDR3 in DNA: TGTGCCAGCAGTGAGACAGGGGGGCACGAGCAGTACTTC.

In this sample, this clone turned up a few times. The V call is TRBV30, the J call TRBJ2-3, with 10 bases fitting TRBD2. This CDR3 contains 14 residues. Germline CDR1 reads GTSNPN; CDR2 reads SVGIG (reference sequence). Germline trimming cut 8 bases from V and 3 bases from J; bases unmatched to any gene: 8. The CDR3 here is CAQGASGRTDTQYF. The CDR3 DNA sequence: TGTGCCCAGGGAGCTAGCGGGAGAACAGATACGCAGTATTTT.

The rearrangement joins TRBV6-2 or TRBV6-3 to TRBJ1-1, with D perhaps matching TRBD1 (6 bases). The CDR3 runs to 16 residues. Germline CDR1 is MNHEY and CDR2 is SVGEGT. V lost 0 bases to trimming and J lost 1 base, with 12 bases between them. In DNA form, the CDR3 reads TGTGCCAGCAGTTACTCGTTTCGGGGGCGGAACACTGAAGCTTTCTTT. Protein sequence: CASSYSFRGRNTEAFF.

This clone was picked up many times. This chain joins TRBV7-3 and TRBJ2-2; possibly TRBD2 for D (6 bases). This CDR3 is built from 13 residues. Germline CDR1 reads SGHTA; CDR2 reads FQGTGA. V lost 4 bases to trimming and J lost 7 bases, with 10 bases between them. CDR3 nucleotide sequence: TGTGCCAGCAGCTCAGGGACTCGCGGGGAGCTGTTTTTT. It yields the protein CASSSGTRGELFF.

This clone was detected ten times or more. The chain combines TRBV11-2 with TRBJ2-2, with 9 bases matching TRBD1. Germline CDR1 reads SGHAT; CDR2 reads FQNNGV. Trimming took 5 bases from V and 7 from J; bases not matched to a gene: 11. The CDR3 is made up of 16 amino acids. Here the CDR3 DNA reads TGTGCCAGCAGCACCCCTTGGACAGGGGTTGGCGGGGAGCTGTTTTTT. Protein: CASSTPWTGVGGELFF. The full variable domain, its missing parts supplied by reference TRBV11-2 and TRBJ2-2, is EAGVAQSPRYKIIEKRQSVAFWCNPISGHATLYWYQQILGQGPKLLIQFQNNGVVDDSQLPKDRFSAERLKGVDSTLKIQPAKLEDSAVYLCASSTPWTGVGGELFFGEGSRLTVL.

The table lists this clone with a few counts. J is TRBJ2-7 and V is TRBV27; D gene uncertain. Germline CDR1 MNHEY, CDR2 SMNVEV (reference sequence). The V end was cut by 3 bases, the J end by 1 base, with 7 bases between. The CDR3 is 13 amino acids. The CDR3 coding sequence is TGTGCCAGCAGTTTCCGCTCGTCCTACGAGCAGTACTTC. Amino acids: CASSFRSSYEQYF.

The chain is built from TRBV27 and TRBJ1-1, with D hard to call. The V gene's germline CDR1 is MNHEY and CDR2 SMNVEV (reference sequence). V gave up 4 bases and J gave up 6 bases, with 12 bases separating them. The CDR3 length is 13 residues. The CDR3 region has the DNA TGTGCCAGCAGTTGTGGTGACATCGCTGAAGCTTTCTTT. It translates to CASSCGDIAEAFF.

This clone was observed a few times. This may be a read error: a much more frequent sequence differs by one nucleotide. The chain uses TRBV7-2 and TRBJ2-7; D may be TRBD1 (6 bases). Germline V gene data show CDR1 as SGHTA and CDR2 as FQGNSA. The CDR3 consists of 14 residues. CDR3 DNA: TGTGTCAGCAGCCGTCTCGGACAGTCTTACGAGCAGTACTTC. Its protein is CVSSRLGQSYEQYF.

The table lists this clone with many counts. The V gene is TRBV3-1, the J gene TRBJ1-4; D is possibly TRBD1 (6 bases). The CDR3 covers 15 residues. Trimming removed 5 bases at V and 8 bases at J, with 18 bases between. The germline V gene encodes CDR1 LGHDT and CDR2 YNNKEL (reference sequence). The CDR3 here is CASSYGGQRPEKLFF. The CDR3 DNA reads TGTGCCAGCAGCTACGGAGGACAGCGCCCCGAAAAACTGTTTTTT.

This clone is classed as medium-sized (0.01 to 0.1%). The genes are TRBV6-2 or TRBV6-3 and TRBJ2-1; unclear D gene. The CDR3 has 15 residues. V lost 6 bases and J lost 7, with 19 bases in between. Germline V gene sequence: CDR1 MNHEY, CDR2 SVGEGT. CDR3 sequence (DNA): TGTGCCAGCAGACCACCGGTACACATAAGGAATGAGCAGTTCTTC. Amino acids: CASRPPVHIRNEQFF.

This clone was found many times. The sample contains more than one DNA sequence encoding this CDR3. This sequence joins TRBV11-3 and TRBJ2-1, with D unresolved. CDR3 length equals 12 residues. Germline CDR1 is SGHNT and CDR2 is YENEEA. V was trimmed by 1 base and J by 8 bases, leaving 6 bases between them. The CDR3 DNA reads TGTGCCAGCAGCTTAGTTCCCGATGAGCAGTTCTTC. Translation: CASSLVPDEQFF.

This clone was recorded a few times. One end of the junction varies from germline; a read error may be responsible. The chain joins TRBV6-4 to TRBJ2-3, with TRBD1 identical over 8 bases. Germline V CDR1 and CDR2: MRHNA, SNTAGT. The CDR3 contains 15 residues. CDR3 amino acids: CAISAGTGSTDTQYF. CDR3 nucleotides: TGTGCCATCAGTGCCGGGACAGGCAGCACAGATACGCAGTATTTT.

This clone was seen repeatedly, ten times or more. One end of the junction does not line up with germline, which may come from a read error. The CDR3: CAWSGQGLDYSF. In DNA, the CDR3 is TGTGCCTGGAGTGGACAGGGGCTCGACTACTCATTC. V usage is TRBV30 and J usage is TRBJ2-7; 8 nucleotides match TRBD1. CDR1 and CDR2 from the germline V gene are GTSNPN and SVGIG (reference sequence). This CDR3 contains 12 residues. Full variable domain (outside the CDR3, taken from reference TRBV30 and TRBJ2-7): SQTIHQWPATLVQPVGSPLSLECTVEGTSNPNLYWYRQAAGRGLQLLFYSVGIGQISSEVPQNLSASRPQDRQFILSSKKLLLSDSGFYLCAWSGQGLDYSFGPGTRLTVT.

This clone occurred many times. The V gene is TRBV5-5, the J gene TRBJ2-5, with 7 bases fitting TRBD1. Per the germline V gene, CDR1 is SGHKS and CDR2 is YYEKEE (reference sequence). Germline trimming cut 2 bases from V and 5 bases from J; bases unmatched to any gene: 9. CDR3 length: 15 residues. The CDR3 spells CASSFSGTAKETQYF. CDR3 DNA: TGTGCCAGCAGCTTCTCCGGGACAGCCAAGGAGACCCAGTACTTC.

The chain employs TRBV20-1 and TRBJ1-2; D unclear. The CDR3 sequence is 15 residues long. V lost 2 bases, J lost 3 bases, and 16 bases lay in between. Germline V gene lookup returns CDR1 DFQATT and CDR2 SNEGSKA (reference sequence). The CDR3 sequence: CSARYQAVSDYGYTF. The DNA for the CDR3 is TGCAGTGCTAGATATCAGGCGGTATCGGACTATGGCTACACCTTC.

This clone came up once. A much bigger clone sits one base away, suggesting this may be a read error. The chain combines TRBV20-1 with TRBJ2-3; D is perhaps TRBD1 or TRBD2 (5 bases each). Per germline, CDR1 DFQATT and CDR2 SNEGSKA (reference sequence). The CDR3 is made up of 16 amino acids. The CDR3 coding sequence is TGCAGTTCTAGTTCTTGGGGGAGTGGTGGCACAGATACGCAGTATTTT. It specifies CSSSSWGSGGTDTQYF.

This clone was detected many times. The rearrangement joins TRBV6-2 or TRBV6-3 to TRBJ1-6; D remains ambiguous. The CDR3 has 14 amino acids. Germline loops: CDR1 MNHEY, CDR2 SVGEGT. V lost 2 bases to trimming and J lost 10 bases, with 12 bases between them. DNA of the CDR3: TGTGCCAGCAGTTACGAGGGAAGGCGATCACCCCTCCACTTT. This translates into CASSYEGRRSPLHF.